The 26 T cell receptor beta chains listed next were all sequenced from one sample in a study of blood T cell repertoires in COVID-19. Using immunoSEQ multiplex PCR, the repertoire was profiled, and TCRdb retains in-frame clones only, with some absent. Of about 62,000 clones in the sample, roughly nine tenths are singletons; the top ten hold about a sixth. Specimen: peripheral blood. Source of these receptors: a woman aged 55-70 years with COVID-19, enrolled during active disease.

This clone was counted a few times. The chain carries TRBV7-8 and TRBJ1-2; D call uncertain. In germline, CDR1 is SGHVS, CDR2 FQNEAQ. V dropped 2 bases and J dropped 0 bases, with 4 bases sitting between them. The length of the CDR3 is 13 residues. DNA of the CDR3: TGTGCCAGCAGCTTATCTACTAACTATGGCTACACCTTC. Translating gives CASSLSTNYGYTF.

The V and J genes are TRBV9 and TRBJ2-7; 7 nucleotides align to TRBD1. The germline V gene encodes CDR1 SGDLS and CDR2 YYNGEE. The CDR3 consists of 14 residues. Unmatched junction bases numbered 5, after V lost 3 bases and J lost 2 bases. As DNA, the CDR3 is TGTGCCAGCAGCGCTCGACAGGGTCCCTACGAGCAGTACTTC. It translates to CASSARQGPYEQYF.

The chain combines TRBV14 with TRBJ2-7, with a tentative D call TRBD2 (6 bases). V was trimmed by 3 bases and J by 2 bases, leaving 17 bases between them. This CDR3 spans 16 amino acids. The germline CDR1 and CDR2 sequences are SGHDN and FVKESK. Here the CDR3 DNA reads TGTGCCAGCAGCCAGGTCTTCATAGCGGACCCCTACGAGCAGTACTTC. Translated: CASSQVFIADPYEQYF.

V is TRBV4-1 and J is TRBJ1-5, with D perhaps TRBD1 (6 bases). V was clipped by 0 bases and J by 0 bases, with 18 bases between them. Germline values: CDR1 MGHRA, CDR2 YSYEKL. The CDR3 runs 19 residues. CDR3 DNA: TGCGCCAGCAGCCAAGAAGAGATTTCGGGGACACATAGCAATCAGCCCCAGCATTTT. Translation: CASSQEEISGTHSNQPQHF.

DNA for the CDR3: TGTGCCTGGAGTGTAGCACGTCCAGGGAACTACGAGCAGTACTTC. Protein sequence: CAWSVARPGNYEQYF. J is TRBJ2-7 and V is TRBV30, with D possibly TRBD1 on 5 matching bases. The V end was cut by 0 bases, the J end by 3 bases, with 15 bases between. Germline assignment: CDR1 GTSNPN and CDR2 SVGIG (reference sequence). The CDR3 spans 15 residues. Using reference TRBV30 and TRBJ2-7 for the parts outside the CDR3, the full variable domain is SQTIHQWPATLVQPVGSPLSLECTVEGTSNPNLYWYRQAAGRGLQLLFYSVGIGQISSEVPQNLSASRPQDRQFILSSKKLLLSDSGFYLCAWSVARPGNYEQYFGPGTRLTVT.

The V gene is TRBV12-3 or TRBV12-4, the J gene TRBJ1-1, with TRBD1 as a possible D gene (6 bases). The CDR3 runs 12 residues. Trimming removed 6 bases at V and 6 bases at J, with 11 bases between. The DNA of the CDR3 is TGTGCCAGCAGCCCTAACAGGGCTGAAGCTTTCTTT. As protein: CASSPNRAEAFF.

In its sample, this clone was seen once. This sequence joins TRBV5-1 and TRBJ1-4, with a weak D call TRBD1 (5 bases). Deletions cut 4 bases from V and 3 bases from J, with 10 bases between. The CDR3 has 14 amino acids. Germline V gives CDR1 SGHRS, CDR2 YFSETQ. CDR3 protein: CASSPSGANEKLFF. CDR3 nucleotides: TGCGCCAGCAGCCCTTCGGGGGCTAATGAAAAACTGTTTTTT.

The chain uses TRBV4-3 and TRBJ1-1, with 7 bases lining up with TRBD1. V shed 2 bases, J shed 5 bases, and the junction held 11 bases outside the gene matches. The CDR3 has 16 residues. Germline V gives CDR1 LGHNA, CDR2 YSLEER. The CDR3 region has the DNA TGCGCCAGCAGCCAATGGACAGGTGGAAGGTCAACTGAAGCTTTCTTT. As protein: CASSQWTGGRSTEAFF.

The rearrangement uses TRBV15 and TRBJ2-1; a possible D gene is TRBD2 (6 bases). Germline V gene lookup returns CDR1 LNHNV and CDR2 YYDKDF (reference sequence). The CDR3 totals 17 residues. The V end was cut by 0 bases, the J end by 6 bases, with 18 bases between. As DNA, the CDR3 is TGTGCCACCAGCAGAGAGGTGATGAGCGCGCGGGGCAATGAGCAGTTCTTC. It yields the protein CATSREVMSARGNEQFF. Full variable domain (remainder filled in from reference TRBV15 and TRBJ2-1): DAMVIQNPRYQVTQFGKPVTLSCSQTLNHNVMYWYQQKSSQAPKLLFHYYDKDFNNEADTPDNFQSRRPNTSFCFLDIRSPGLGDTAMYLCATSREVMSARGNEQFFGPGTRLTVL.

This clone was detected only once. The chain couples TRBV9 to TRBJ2-3; no clear D. Germline CDR1 is SGDLS and CDR2 is YYNGEE. Deletions cut 7 bases from V and 2 bases from J, with 11 bases between. The CDR3 is 13 amino acids. In DNA, the CDR3 is TGTGCCAGCTCGGTTCGCTCCACAGATACGCAGTATTTT. Translating gives CASSVRSTDTQYF.

V is TRBV4-2 and J is TRBJ2-5; tentative D call: TRBD2 (6 bases). This CDR3 is 16 amino acids long. Trimming stripped 4 bases from V and 6 bases from J, with 21 bases between. Germline CDR1 and CDR2: LGHNA and YNFKEQ. The CDR3 region is CASSLSRGRAGQTQYF. Written as DNA, the CDR3 is TGTGCCAGCAGCCTCTCAAGAGGCAGGGCGGGGCAGACCCAGTACTTC.

The V and J genes are TRBV12-2 and TRBJ2-7; the table calls TRBD2, which could not be checked here. TRBV12-2 is annotated as a pseudogene. The CDR3 is 16 residues long. In nucleotides, the CDR3 is TGTGCAAGTCGCTTACCGGGACTAGCGGTATCCTACGAGCAGTACTTC. Protein sequence: CASRLPGLAVSYEQYF.

J is TRBJ2-4 and V is TRBV9, with D possibly matching TRBD2 (6 bases). Germline V CDR1 and CDR2: SGDLS, YYNGEE. The CDR3 is 13 residues long. V shed 4 bases and J shed 5 bases, with 10 bases lying between them. The CDR3 nucleotides read TGTGCCAGCAGCCCGGGGGTCGAAAACATTCAGTACTTC. This sequence encodes CASSPGVENIQYF.

The chain couples TRBV5-1 to TRBJ1-4; D remains ambiguous. V dropped 1 base and J dropped 4 bases, with 8 bases sitting between them. Germline V gives CDR1 SGHRS, CDR2 YFSETQ. The CDR3 is 14 amino acids. For the CDR3, the DNA is TGCGCCAGCAGCTTGCGAACATTTAATGAAAAACTGTTTTTT. Translated: CASSLRTFNEKLFF. The full variable domain, its missing parts supplied by reference TRBV5-1 and TRBJ1-4, is KAGVTQTPRYLIKTRGQQVTLSCSPISGHRSVSWYQQTPGQGLQFLFEYFSETQRNKGNFPGRFSGRQFSNSRSEMNVSTLELGDSALYLCASSLRTFNEKLFFGSGTQLSVL.

The chain couples TRBV14 to TRBJ1-5; D unresolved. V was trimmed by 5 bases and J by 9 bases, leaving 20 bases between them. The CDR3 has 15 amino acids. Germline V gene lookup returns CDR1 SGHDN and CDR2 FVKESK. CDR3 coding DNA: TGTGCCAGCAGCATGAATAACGGGGTAATCTGGCCCCAGCATTTT. It specifies CASSMNNGVIWPQHF.

The chain uses TRBV4-3 and TRBJ2-5; 9 bases align to TRBD2. The trim removed 0 bases at V and 5 bases at J, leaving 7 bases unmatched. The CDR3 has 16 residues. The germline V gene encodes CDR1 LGHNA and CDR2 YSLEER. The CDR3, as DNA: TGCGCCAGCAGCCAAGACGGCGCGGGAGGGCGGGAGACCCAGTACTTC. Its protein product is CASSQDGAGGRETQYF.

The CDR3 coding sequence is TGTGCCAGCAGCCTTTACAGGGATGGGATTAATGGCTACACCTTC. It translates to CASSLYRDGINGYTF. This chain connects TRBV6-5 to TRBJ1-2; maybe TRBD1 (6 bases). The germline V gene encodes CDR1 MNHEY and CDR2 SVGAGI. This CDR3 has 15 amino acids. V was shortened by 6 bases and J by 6 bases, with 20 bases between the two germline ends.

CDR3 DNA sequence: TGTGCCAGCAGCGTAGAACCGGGGGAAGCCCAAGAGACCCAGTACTTC. Residues: CASSVEPGEAQETQYF. The chain couples TRBV9 to TRBJ2-5; tentatively, D is TRBD2 (6 bases). The CDR3 extends over 16 amino acids. Germline V gives CDR1 SGDLS, CDR2 YYNGEE. With 0 bases removed from V and 1 base from J, the gap between germline ends came to 13 bases.

In its sample, this clone was seen a few times. The rearrangement joins TRBV6-1 to TRBJ1-1; no firm D call. CDR3 size: 14 residues. The germline V and J ends were trimmed by 2 bases and 3 bases, with 10 bases remaining between them. CDR1 MNHNS and CDR2 SASEGT come from the germline V gene. In nucleotides, the CDR3 is TGTGCCAGCAGTGAATCGGGGATCGACACTGAAGCTTTCTTT. Translating it yields CASSESGIDTEAFF.

The J gene is TRBJ1-2, the V gene TRBV5-1; tentatively, D is TRBD1 (5 bases). The CDR3 spans 14 residues. Germline lookup yields CDR1 SGHRS and CDR2 YFSETQ. V was trimmed by 2 bases and J by 4 bases, leaving 12 bases between them. The CDR3 DNA reads as TGCGCCAGCAGCTTAGGGAACAGGCCCTATGGCTACACCTTC. It yields the protein CASSLGNRPYGYTF.

The chain combines TRBV5-6 with TRBJ2-4, with D possibly TRBD1 on 5 matching bases. CDR1 is SGHDT and CDR2 is YYEEEE in the germline V gene. The CDR3 extends over 16 amino acids. Between the trimmed V and J ends, which lost 2 bases and 0 bases, there was a span of 12 bases. For the CDR3, the DNA is TGTGCCAGCAGCTTCGACAGAACTATAGCCAAAAACATTCAGTACTTC. Protein: CASSFDRTIAKNIQYF.

V gene TRBV29-1 combines with J gene TRBJ2-7; 10 bases fit TRBD2. The J segment lost 6 bases and the V segment lost 6 bases, leaving 11 bases of the junction unmatched. Germline V lookup: CDR1 SQVTM, CDR2 ANQGSEA. The CDR3 consists of 14 residues. CDR3: CSVALLAGGSEQYF. CDR3 DNA: TGCAGCGTGGCCCTATTAGCGGGAGGCTCCGAGCAGTACTTC.

V gene TRBV7-2 combines with J gene TRBJ1-1; D gene unclear. This CDR3 contains 14 residues. The germline V and J ends were trimmed by 1 base and 5 bases, with 11 bases remaining between them. Germline-derived CDR1 and CDR2 are SGHTA and FQGNSA. The CDR3 region is CASSLVGVGTEAFF. CDR3 nucleotides: TGTGCCAGCAGCTTAGTCGGAGTCGGGACTGAAGCTTTCTTT. The entire variable domain, with the rest obtained from reference TRBV7-2 and TRBJ1-1, is as follows: GAGVSQSPSNKVTEKGKDVELRCDPISGHTALYWYRQSLGQGLEFLIYFQGNSAPDKSGLPSDRFSAERTGGSVSTLTIQRTQQEDSAVYLCASSLVGVGTEAFFGQGTRLTVV.

The chain recombines TRBV6-2 or TRBV6-3 with TRBJ2-3; 9 positions match TRBD2. Losses at the gene ends were 0 bases for V and 1 base for J; bases not matched to a gene: 5. CDR1 and CDR2 (germline): MNHEY, SVGEGT. The CDR3 totals 17 residues. The CDR3 region is CASSYSLSGSGTDTQYF. DNA of the CDR3: TGTGCCAGCAGTTACTCCCTTAGCGGGAGCGGCACAGATACGCAGTATTTT.

The chain recombines TRBV5-1 with TRBJ2-1; TRBD2 aligns across 12 bases. V lost 7 bases, J lost 0 bases, and 2 bases stayed unmatched. Looked up from germline, CDR1 is SGHRS and CDR2 is YFSETQ. CDR3 length: 15 amino acids. In DNA, the CDR3 is TGCGCCAGCGGACTAGCGGGGAGCTCCTACAATGAGCAGTTCTTC. Its protein product is CASGLAGSSYNEQFF.

This chain connects TRBV4-1 to TRBJ1-2; no reliable D call. The CDR3 spans 15 residues. CDR1 is MGHRA, CDR2 YSYEKL, per germline. V shed 0 bases and J shed 2 bases, with 10 bases lying between them. CDR3 sequence: CASSQDWPGNYGYTF. CDR3 nucleotides: TGCGCCAGCAGCCAAGATTGGCCGGGGAACTATGGCTACACCTTC.